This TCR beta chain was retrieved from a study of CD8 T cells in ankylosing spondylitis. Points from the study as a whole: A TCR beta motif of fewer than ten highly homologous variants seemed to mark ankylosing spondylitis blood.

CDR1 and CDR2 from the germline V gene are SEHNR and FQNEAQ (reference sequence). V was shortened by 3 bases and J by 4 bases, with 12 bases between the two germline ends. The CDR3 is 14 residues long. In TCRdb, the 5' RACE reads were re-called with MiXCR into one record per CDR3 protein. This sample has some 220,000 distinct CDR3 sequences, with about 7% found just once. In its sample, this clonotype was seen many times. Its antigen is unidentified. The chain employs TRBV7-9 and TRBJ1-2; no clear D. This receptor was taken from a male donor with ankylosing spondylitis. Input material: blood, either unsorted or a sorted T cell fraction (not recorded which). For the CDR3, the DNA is TGTGCCAGCAGCTTCCCGAGTAGGCTCTATGGCTACACCTTC. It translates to CASSFPSRLYGYTF.